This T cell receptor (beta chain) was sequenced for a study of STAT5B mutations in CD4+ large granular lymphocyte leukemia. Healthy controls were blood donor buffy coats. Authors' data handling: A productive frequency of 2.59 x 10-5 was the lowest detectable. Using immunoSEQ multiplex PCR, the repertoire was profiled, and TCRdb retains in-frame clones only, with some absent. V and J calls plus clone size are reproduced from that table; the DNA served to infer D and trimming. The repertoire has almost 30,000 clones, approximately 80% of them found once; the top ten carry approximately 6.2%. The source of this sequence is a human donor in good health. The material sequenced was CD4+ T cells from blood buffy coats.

The CDR3 nucleotides read TGTGCCAGCAGCTTAGTCGGGGGCACAGATACGCAGTATTTT. Translated: CASSLVGGTDTQYF. The rearrangement joins TRBV11-2 to TRBJ2-3; TRBD2 is a possible D gene (5 bases). The CDR3 sequence is 14 residues long. CDR1 is SGHAT, CDR2 FQNNGV, per germline. V shed 1 base and J shed 1 base, with 6 bases lying between them.